This T cell receptor (beta chain) was recovered during a study of blood T cell repertoires in COVID-19 (TCRdb year 2020). In terms of the full investigation: Samples from collaborators originated in the United States, Italy and Spain and spanned both the acute and convalescent phases of COVID-19. The material from the prospective study consisted of cDNA or gDNA derived from T cells, B-cell-depleted T cells, or PBMCs. Deeply sampled blood TCRbeta repertoires from subjects exposed to, actively infected with, or recovered from COVID-19 were included in the dataset. The repertoires were released in a freely available public database meant as a resource for research on the immune response to SARS-CoV-2. The samples were drawn from the first 160 participants of the ongoing ImmuneRACE study and from 950 to 1,500 subjects provided by 6 global collaborators. Sample metadata almost always included a de-identified subject ID, COVID-19 status, age in years and sex. Where available, HLA class I and class II types were obtained from metadata supplied by the sample provider rather than from assay-based typing.

For this clone: No antigen is known for it. It has no much larger one-base neighbor in the sample; base qualities were not kept.

TCRbeta CDR3 regions were amplified from genomic DNA using the immunoSEQ Assay, a bias-controlled multiplex PCR. Per the original workflow: Within the assay, amplification of reference gene primers was used to estimate how many nucleated cells each sample contained. To quantify the absolute abundance of each unique TCRbeta CDR3 rearrangement, sequence reads were collapsed and filtered. For each sample, productive Simpson clonality was calculated as the square root of Simpson's diversity index over productive rearrangements. This is the immuneACCESS table as TCRdb keeps it, with only in-frame sequences that have V and J called. A part of the clones is gone; compared with another copy, unresolved V genes explain less than half, and the rest is unexplained. The V and J calls and the clone size are those of that table, but D and trimming were determined from the DNA. The sample table records tens of thousands of clones; roughly nine tenths of these occur just once. Roughly a fifth of the sample is taken by the ten largest.

CDR1 and CDR2, per the germline V gene, are SGHTA and FQGNSA. From the cysteine through the phenylalanine, the CDR3 covers 18 amino acids. Here the CDR3 DNA is all that survives: 54 bases in frame from base 1. Germline trimming: 1 base from V, 4 bases from J; junction bases outside gene matches: 10. The collaborating institutions used their own protocols to collect whole blood in K2EDTA tubes. For TCRbeta analysis, collaborators shipped samples in one of three forms: frozen whole blood, isolated PBMCs, or DNA extracted from either of those sample types. Summary of the overall study and its limitations: The quantity of clinical and demographic metadata differed by source and by participant and was supplied without curation.

The material sequenced was peripheral blood. The sequence came from a man aged 50 to 60 in a cohort sampled during active COVID-19. The rearranged segments are TRBV7-2 and TRBJ1-6, with 7 bases aligning to TRBD1. CDR3 sequence: CASSLDQGGEWYNSPLHF. The sequenced DNA is TGTGCCAGCAGCTTAGACCAAGGGGGCGAGTGGTATAATTCACCCCTCCACTTT.